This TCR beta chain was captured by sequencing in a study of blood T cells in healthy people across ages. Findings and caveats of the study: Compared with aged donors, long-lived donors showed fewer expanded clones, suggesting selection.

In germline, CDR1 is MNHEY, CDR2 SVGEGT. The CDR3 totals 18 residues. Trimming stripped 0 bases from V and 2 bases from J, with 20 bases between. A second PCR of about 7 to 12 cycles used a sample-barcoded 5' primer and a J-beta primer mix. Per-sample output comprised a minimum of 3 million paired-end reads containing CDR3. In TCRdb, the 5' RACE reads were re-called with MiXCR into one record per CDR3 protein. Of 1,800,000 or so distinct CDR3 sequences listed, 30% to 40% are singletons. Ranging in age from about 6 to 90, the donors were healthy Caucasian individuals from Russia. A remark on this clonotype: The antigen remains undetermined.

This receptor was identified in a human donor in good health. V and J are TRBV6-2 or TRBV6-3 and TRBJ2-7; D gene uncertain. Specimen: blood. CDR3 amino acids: CASSYSTLGPTAPYEQYF. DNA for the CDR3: TGTGCCAGCAGTTACTCGACATTAGGCCCTACGGCACCCTACGAGCAGTACTTC.